The rows below give T cell receptor beta chains drawn from one sample of a study of blood T cell repertoires in COVID-19. The protocol was immunoSEQ multiplex PCR, while the TCRdb copy is restricted to in-frame clones and leaves out a portion. Found here are over 100,000 clones, 65% to 85% of them singletons; the top ten hold 0.83%. Source material: peripheral blood. These receptors came from a woman between 65 and 79 years old with acute or convalescent COVID-19. The CDR3 runs from the conserved cysteine through the conserved F or W. Each record gives: D gene, clone size, V gene, J gene, CDR3 length, CDR3 DNA, CDR3 protein. A D gene is named only where the DNA matches it firmly. Clone size appears in some rows only: once, few, many, or a class for an expanded clone.

>NA|NA|TRBV6-5|TRBJ1-2|14
TGTGCCAGCAGTTACTCCCGTGGGCTTTATGGCTACACCTTC
CASSYSRGLYGYTF
>NA|NA|TRBV19|TRBJ1-1|13
TGTGCCAGTAGTGGAAGGCGGGGCACTGAAGCTTTCTTT
CASSGRRGTEAFF
>NA|NA|TRBV9|TRBJ2-2|16
TGTGCCAGCAGCGTAGGGGAGGGGGCGAACACCGGGGAGCTGTTTTTT
CASSVGEGANTGELFF
>TRBD1|few|TRBV20-1|TRBJ1-2|14
TGCAGTGCTAGTACCACAGGACAGGGCGATGGCTACACCTTC
CSASTTGQGDGYTF
>TRBD1|NA|TRBV11-2|TRBJ2-5|14
TGTGCCAGCAGCCCTGGACAGGGAGAAGAGACCCAGTACTTC
CASSPGQGEETQYF
>TRBD1|NA|TRBV6-5|TRBJ1-2|15
TGTGCCAGCAGTTACGGGGACAGGGATTGGTATGGCTACACCTTC
CASSYGDRDWYGYTF
>NA|NA|TRBV5-4|TRBJ1-1|16
TGTGCCAGCAGCTTGAGACTCCAGGGGCAGAACACTGAAGCTTTCTTT
CASSLRLQGQNTEAFF
>TRBD1|NA|TRBV3-1/TRBV3-2|TRBJ2-1|12
TGTGCCAGCAGCCAAGATGGGTCAGGGGGGTTCTTC
CASSQDGSGGFF
>NA|NA|TRBV7-9|TRBJ2-1|13
TGTGCCAGCAGCTTAGGATACGGCAATGAGCAGTTCTTC
CASSLGYGNEQFF
>NA|few|TRBV19|TRBJ2-3|15
TGTGCCAGTAGTATACTAGCGATCGGGTTTGATACGCAGTATTTT
CASSILAIGFDTQYF
>TRBD2|NA|TRBV9|TRBJ2-1|15
TGTGCCAGCAGCGTAGAGGGACTAGCGGGAGATGAGCAGTTCTTC
CASSVEGLAGDEQFF
>TRBD2|NA|TRBV7-8|TRBJ2-2|15
TGTGCCAGCAGCTTAACGGCGGGGGGGATCGGGGAGCTGTTTTTT
CASSLTAGGIGELFF
>NA|few|TRBV19|TRBJ2-7|15
TGTGCCAGTAGTATAGAGCTTGCGGGGACCCTCGAGCAGTACTTC
CASSIELAGTLEQYF
>NA|few|TRBV7-2|TRBJ1-2|17
TGTGCCAGCAGCAAAGACAGTGCTTCCAACCTTAACTATGGCTACACCTTC
CASSKDSASNLNYGYTF
>TRBD2|NA|TRBV18|TRBJ2-1|19
TGTGCCAGCTCATCGCGGCCTCTAGCGGGGGGATTCTCCTACAATGAGCAGTTCTTC
CASSSRPLAGGFSYNEQFF
>NA|once|TRBV19|TRBJ2-3|12
TGTGCCAGTAGTATTACAACAGATACGCAGTATTTT
CASSITTDTQYF
>TRBD1|once|TRBV13|TRBJ2-7|14
TGTGCCAGCAGCCCCTGGACAGGGGGGAACGAGCAGTACTTC
CASSPWTGGNEQYF
>NA|NA|TRBV5-1|TRBJ2-1|14
TGCGCCAGCAGCTTGAACGGGGGGCCGGGGGAGCAGTTCTTC
CASSLNGGPGEQFF
>TRBD2|NA|TRBV11-3|TRBJ2-1|19
TGTGCCAGCAGCTTAGCCGGTGGGACTAGCGGGGGCCGGAGGAATGAGCAGTTCTTC
CASSLAGGTSGGRRNEQFF
>NA|NA|TRBV6-2/TRBV6-3|TRBJ1-5|17
TGTGCCAGCAGTTCACACTTTGGGGGGGGTAGCAATCAGCCCCAGCATTTT
CASSSHFGGGSNQPQHF
>TRBD1|NA|TRBV6-5|TRBJ1-2|14
TGTGCCAGCAGCCGGGGGCCGACAGGGTATGGCTACACCTTC
CASSRGPTGYGYTF
>TRBD2|once|TRBV5-1|TRBJ2-1|16
TGCGCCAGCAGCCCACGGGGGGGCCAGGGCTACAATGAGCAGTTCTTC
CASSPRGGQGYNEQFF
>NA|NA|TRBV27|TRBJ2-7|14
TGTGCCAGCAGTTTATCGACTCCCCCCTACGAGCAGTACTTC
CASSLSTPPYEQYF
>TRBD1|NA|TRBV6-5|TRBJ2-5|14
TGTGCCAGCAGGGACAGGGGATTTACGGAGACCCAGTACTTC
CASRDRGFTETQYF
>TRBD1|NA|TRBV11-2|TRBJ1-2|14
TGTGCCAGCAGCCGGGACAGGGAGGACTATGGCTACACCTTC
CASSRDREDYGYTF
>TRBD2|NA|TRBV5-1|TRBJ2-3|16
TGCGCCAGCAGCTTGGCGACTAGCGGGGGGACAGATACGCAGTATTTT
CASSLATSGGTDTQYF
>NA|NA|TRBV6-5|TRBJ1-2|11
TGTGAGACTTGCAGGGAATATGGCTACACCTTC
CETCREYGYTF
>TRBD1|NA|TRBV5-1|TRBJ2-3|15
TGCGCCAGCAGCCCGACAGGGGGCCTGGAAGATACGCAGTATTTT
CASSPTGGLEDTQYF
>TRBD2|NA|TRBV18|TRBJ2-3|14
TGTGCCAGCTCGCTCGGGAGGAGGACAGATACGCAGTATTTT
CASSLGRRTDTQYF
>NA|NA|TRBV19|TRBJ2-1|15
TGTGCCAGTAGTGCATCCGGGATTCCCTACAATGAGCAGTTCTTC
CASSASGIPYNEQFF
>NA|NA|TRBV5-1|TRBJ2-3|15
TGCGCCAGCAGCTTGGAACAGGGCCTCACAGATACGCAGTATTTT
CASSLEQGLTDTQYF
>NA|NA|TRBV9|TRBJ2-2|16
TGTGCCAGCAGCGTAGAGGGACATAAGAACACCGGGGAGCTGTTTTTT
CASSVEGHKNTGELFF
>NA|NA|TRBV6-2/TRBV6-3|TRBJ1-5|14
TGTGCCAGCAGTTACCAGGGATTAAATCAGCCCCAGCATTTT
CASSYQGLNQPQHF
>NA|NA|TRBV5-4|TRBJ2-3|16
TGTGCCAGCAGCTTGGCCACGGCGGGGACGGTGGATACGCAGTATTTT
CASSLATAGTVDTQYF
>TRBD2|NA|TRBV7-2|TRBJ2-3|12
TGTGCCAGCAGCTCGGGACTAGCCACGCAGTATTTT
CASSSGLATQYF
>TRBD2|NA|TRBV7-6|TRBJ2-3|16
TGTGCCAGCAGCATCACGAGGGGACTAGCCACAGATACGCAGTATTTT
CASSITRGLATDTQYF
>NA|NA|TRBV6-5|TRBJ1-6|14
TGTGCCAGCAGGGCACAGGTATATAATTCACCCCTCCACTTT
CASRAQVYNSPLHF
>TRBD1|NA|TRBV2|TRBJ1-2|13
TGTGCCAGCAGCGGACAGGAAAACTATGGCTACACCTTC
CASSGQENYGYTF
>NA|NA|TRBV12-5|TRBJ2-7|14
TGTGCTAGTGGTGCGGGGCAGAGCTCCTACGAGCAGTACTTC
CASGAGQSSYEQYF
>TRBD2|NA|TRBV6-5|TRBJ2-1|15
TGTGCCAGCAGCTCCCGAGGGCGGGAGGTAGGTGAGCAGTTCTTC
CASSSRGREVGEQFF
>TRBD1|NA|TRBV3-1/TRBV3-2|TRBJ1-1|16
TGTGCCAGCAGCCGACGATTTTTTTCCGGGACAGGCGAAGCTTTCTTT
CASSRRFFSGTGEAFF
>TRBD1|NA|TRBV10-3|TRBJ1-1|16
TGTGCCATCAGTCCTGGACAGGGAGGATGGAACACTGAAGCTTTCTTT
CAISPGQGGWNTEAFF
>TRBD1|NA|TRBV5-1|TRBJ1-5|16
TGCGCCAGCAGCTTGGACGGACAGGGCCTTAATCAGCCCCAGCATTTT
CASSLDGQGLNQPQHF
>NA|NA|TRBV2|TRBJ2-1|14
TGTGCCAGCAGTGAAGCACTAGTCCCCAATGAGCAGTTCTTC
CASSEALVPNEQFF
>NA|NA|TRBV7-6|TRBJ1-6|17
TGTGCCAGCAGCAGGCAGGGGCTGAGGGGCTATAATTCACCCCTCCACTTT
CASSRQGLRGYNSPLHF
>NA|few|TRBV3-1/TRBV3-2|TRBJ1-1|13
TGTGCCAGCAGCCAAAACAGGGTTCGGGAAGCTTTCTTT
CASSQNRVREAFF
>TRBD1|NA|TRBV23-1|TRBJ2-7|16
TGCGCCAGCAGTCAATCGACAGGGAACGACTCCTACGAGCAGTACTTC
CASSQSTGNDSYEQYF
>NA|once|TRBV7-6|TRBJ1-4|17
TGTGCCAGCAGCTTAGGGGGGGGTGGGACGAGAAATGAAAAACTGTTTTTT
CASSLGGGGTRNEKLFF
>NA|NA|TRBV14|TRBJ2-1|13
TGTGCCAGCAGCCAACAAAAACGCTCGGGGCAGTTCTTC
CASSQQKRSGQFF
>NA|NA|TRBV24-1|TRBJ2-1|13
TGTGCCACCAGTTCCGAGACTTACAATGAGCAGTTCTTC
CATSSETYNEQFF
>TRBD1|NA|TRBV13|TRBJ1-1|16
TGTGCCAGCAGCTTAAGGACCGGGACAGGGGACACTGAAGCTTTCTTT
CASSLRTGTGDTEAFF
>TRBD2|NA|TRBV28|TRBJ2-1|13
TGTGCGGGGGCGGGACTAGTCCCCAATGAGCAGTTCTTC
CAGAGLVPNEQFF
>NA|NA|TRBV19|TRBJ2-2|13
TGTGCCAGTCCCCGGACAGTGGGCGGGGAGCTGTTTTTT
CASPRTVGGELFF
>TRBD1|NA|TRBV5-1|TRBJ1-3|15
TGCGCCAGCAGCTCCGGGACAGGGTTTAGGAACACCATATATTTT
CASSSGTGFRNTIYF
>NA|NA|TRBV11-3|TRBJ1-2|12
TGTGCCAGCAGCTCCAGGTCCTATGGCTACACCTTC
CASSSRSYGYTF
>NA|NA|TRBV9|TRBJ1-2|13
TGTGCCAGCAGCGCCGACGGGAGTTATGGCTACACCTTC
CASSADGSYGYTF
>NA|NA|TRBV19|TRBJ2-2|14
TGTGCCAGTACCGCCTCGGAGGACACCGGGGAGCTGTTTTTT
CASTASEDTGELFF
>NA|NA|TRBV29-1|TRBJ2-7|11
TGCAGCGTTTGGGCAGGGCACGAGCAGTACTTC
CSVWAGHEQYF